This T cell receptor beta chain was obtained from a study of blood T cells in healthy people across ages. Concerning this clonotype: Antigen: not known.

A second PCR of 7 to 11 cycles used a sample-barcoded 5' primer and a J-beta primer mix. TCRdb analysed the 5' RACE reads with MiXCR anew, one entry per CDR3 protein. The sample has roughly 1,100,000 distinct CDR3 sequences, 25% seen once; the top ten hold around 0.7%. Study results and limitations: The authors considered diversity estimates from one million T cells to be underestimates. Reliance upon unsorted PBMCs precluded definitive naive versus antigen-experienced comparison.

The J segment lost 7 bases and the V segment lost 0 bases, leaving 3 bases of the junction unmatched. Germline values: CDR1 MGHRA, CDR2 YSYEKL. This CDR3 contains 15 residues. This sample also belongs to another study, concerning T cells of mothers and their children. That investigation notes: Mothers yielded over 8 million CDR3 reads, children several million each.

This clonotype was sampled from a girl aged 2-10 years in good health. The chain is built from TRBV4-1 and TRBJ2-1; 10 bases line up with TRBD1. Sequencing was carried out using blood. CDR3 protein: CASSQEGTGVNEQFF. The CDR3 coding sequence is TGCGCCAGCAGCCAAGAGGGGACAGGGGTAAATGAGCAGTTCTTC.